These 21 T cell receptor beta chains were sequenced from one sample in a study of CD8 T cells in ankylosing spondylitis. In TCRdb, the 5' RACE reads were re-called with MiXCR into one record per CDR3 protein. The sample lists 500,000 to 550,000 distinct CDR3 sequences; about an eighth were seen once. Study outcomes and limitations: Within ankylosing spondylitis blood, a TCR beta motif made up of several highly homologous variants appeared to be characteristic.

The antigens for these receptors are not known. Specimen: blood, either unsorted or a sorted T cell fraction (not recorded which). The receptors stem from a male donor with ankylosing spondylitis.

This clonotype was recorded at least ten times. The V and J genes are TRBV29-1 and TRBJ2-2, with 15 bases lining up with TRBD2. There are 15 residues in the CDR3. Losses at the gene ends were 5 bases for V and 5 bases for J; bases not matched to a gene: 3. CDR1 is SQVTM, CDR2 ANQGSEA, per germline. In DNA form, the CDR3 reads TGCAGCGTTCGGGGGACTAGCGGGAGGACCGGGGAGCTGTTTTTT. Its translation: CSVRGTSGRTGELFF.

This clonotype was picked up a small number of times. The genes are TRBV7-9 and TRBJ1-6; D gene unclear. The CDR3 is 15 amino acids. V was trimmed by 6 bases and J by 0 bases, leaving 9 bases between them. Germline V gene lookup returns CDR1 SEHNR and CDR2 FQNEAQ (reference sequence). The CDR3 nucleotides are TGTGCCAGCAGGCAGGCGAGCTCCTATAATTCACCCCTCCACTTT. It specifies CASRQASSYNSPLHF.

A few counts support this clonotype. The chain employs TRBV10-3 and TRBJ2-4, with TRBD1 matching over 11 bases. Germline assignment: CDR1 ENHRY and CDR2 SYGVKD. The length of the CDR3 is 19 residues. V gave up 0 bases and J gave up 3 bases; unmatched junction bases: 10. This chain's CDR3 is CAISESRTGGPEVKNIQYF. CDR3 DNA sequence: TGTGCCATCAGTGAGTCGAGGACAGGGGGCCCTGAGGTCAAAAACATTCAGTACTTC.

This clonotype was observed a few times. CDR3 sequence (DNA): TGTGCCAGCAGCCAAGCTCCGGGATGGGAGACCCAGTACTTC. The encoded protein is CASSQAPGWETQYF. The chain is built from TRBV3-1 and TRBJ2-5, with a weak D call TRBD2 (5 bases). CDR3 length: 14 residues. Germline values: CDR1 LGHDT, CDR2 YNNKEL (reference sequence). V lost 1 base to trimming and J lost 5 bases, with 11 bases between them.

The chain joins TRBV7-6 to TRBJ1-1; TRBD1 might be the D (5 bases). Looked up from germline, CDR1 is SGHVS and CDR2 is FNYEAQ. This CDR3 comprises 14 residues. V was cut by 7 bases and J by 3 bases, with 15 bases left in between. The CDR3 DNA follows: TGTGCCAGCACCCGAGGAGGGGCGGACACTGAAGCTTTCTTT. Translating it yields CASTRGGADTEAFF.

This clonotype was counted ten times or more. The DNA is left out, because the CDR3 cannot be placed on it with certainty; the CDR3 is given as TCRdb lists it. The gene calls are TRBV5-1 and TRBJ1-2; the listed D gene, TRBD1, was not tested against the DNA. The CDR3 spans 11 residues, counting both ends. Germline loops: CDR1 SGHRS, CDR2 YFSETQ. The CDR3 sequence: CASSFGQGSTF.

This clonotype was detected only a few times. This rearrangement joins TRBV11-2 to TRBJ1-4; no firm D call. The CDR3 has 13 amino acids. V was clipped by 5 bases and J by 3 bases, with 7 bases between them. Germline V gene lookup returns CDR1 SGHAT and CDR2 FQNNGV. CDR3 in DNA: TGTGCCAGCAGCCGCGTACCTAATGAAAAACTGTTTTTT. It is translated as CASSRVPNEKLFF.

This clonotype was observed a few times. The genes are TRBV18 and TRBJ2-3; D not certain. The CDR3 runs to 15 residues. CDR1 is KGHSH and CDR2 is LQKENI in the germline V gene. V lost 3 bases, J lost 2 bases, and 12 bases lay in between. The CDR3 bases are TGTGCCAGCTCACCCCTTGGCGGAACCACAGATACGCAGTATTTT. Translated, it gives CASSPLGGTTDTQYF.

This clonotype showed up just a few times. The V gene is TRBV7-8, the J gene TRBJ2-7; D is possibly TRBD2 (6 bases). Germline V gives CDR1 SGHVS, CDR2 FQNEAQ. The CDR3 consists of 16 residues. V lost 2 bases and J lost 5, with 19 bases in between. This chain's CDR3 is CASSLLWRGREHEQYF. DNA for the CDR3: TGTGCCAGCAGCTTATTGTGGAGGGGCAGGGAGCACGAGCAGTACTTC.

This clonotype was detected a few times. The gene calls are TRBV20-1 and TRBJ2-2; possible D gene TRBD2, 5 bases. Trimming took off 0 bases at V and 7 bases at J, with 18 bases between the two ends. This CDR3 region has 16 residues. Per the germline V gene, CDR1 is DFQATT and CDR2 is SNEGSKA (reference sequence). CDR3 nucleotide sequence: TGCAGTGCTAGAGACACGGCGGGTGGGATCAGCGGGGAGCTGTTTTTT. Translating it yields CSARDTAGGISGELFF.

This clonotype was seen repeatedly, ten times or more. This sequence joins TRBV20-1 and TRBJ1-5, with D perhaps matching TRBD1 (6 bases). V lost 1 base and J 3 bases, leaving 13 bases between the germline ends. Germline assignment: CDR1 DFQATT and CDR2 SNEGSKA (reference sequence). The CDR3 is 15 residues long. The CDR3 region has the DNA TGCAGTGCTAGAGCCCCCGGACAGAACAATCAGCCCCAGCATTTT. Translation: CSARAPGQNNQPQHF.

The CDR3 spells CASSWGLRGTDTQYF. DNA for the CDR3: TGTGCCAGCAGCTGGGGTTTAAGAGGCACAGATACGCAGTATTTT. This sequence joins TRBV5-5 and TRBJ2-3; no definite D call. CDR1 and CDR2 from the germline V gene are SGHKS and YYEKEE (reference sequence). V was trimmed by 3 bases and J by 1 base, leaving 12 bases between them. The CDR3 spans 15 residues.

This clonotype occurred many times. This chain uses TRBV7-6 with TRBJ1-2, with a tentative D call TRBD1 (6 bases). V shed 1 base and J shed 8 bases, with 11 bases lying between them. The CDR3 has 13 residues. Germline values: CDR1 SGHVS, CDR2 FNYEAQ. This CDR3 is CASSLGGQGGYTF. In DNA form, the CDR3 reads TGTGCCAGCAGCTTAGGGGGGCAGGGCGGCTACACCTTC.

In its sample, this clonotype was seen a few times. J is TRBJ1-4 and V is TRBV5-1; TRBD1 aligns across 7 bases. The CDR3 sequence is 13 residues long. V was pared by 6 bases and J by 8 bases, with 7 bases of the junction left unmatched. The germline V gene has CDR1 SGHRS and CDR2 YFSETQ. The CDR3 nucleotides read TGCGCCAGCACAGGGGGTGTTGGGGAAAAACTGTTTTTT. Translating gives CASTGGVGEKLFF.

The V gene is TRBV2, the J gene TRBJ2-7; 10 nucleotides match TRBD1. Germline CDR1 is SNHLY and CDR2 is FYNNEI. The V segment lost 4 bases and the J segment 7 bases; nucleotides outside the gene matches: 4. CDR3 size: 13 residues. DNA of the CDR3: TGTGCCAGCAGTGGACAGGGGGCGGGTGAGCAGTACGTC. Translation gives CASSGQGAGEQYV.

The chain is built from TRBV5-1 and TRBJ2-1; perhaps TRBD1 as D (7 bases). The V and J ends lost 3 bases and 7 bases respectively, with 14 bases between them. From germline, CDR1 is SGHRS and CDR2 YFSETQ. The CDR3 runs to 14 residues. CDR3 amino acids: CASSSVRGVNEQFF. The CDR3 bases are TGCGCCAGCAGCTCCGTCAGGGGGGTTAATGAGCAGTTCTTC.

This clonotype was seen ten or more times. V and J are TRBV7-2 and TRBJ1-2; no clear D. The length of the CDR3 is 11 residues. Per germline, CDR1 SGHTA and CDR2 FQGNSA. The V end was cut by 7 bases, the J end by 2 bases, with 5 bases between. The DNA of the CDR3 is TGTGCCAGCATGAACAACTATGGCTACACCTTC. Its protein is CASMNNYGYTF.

Ten or more counts support this clonotype. V and J are TRBV10-3 and TRBJ2-1; possibly TRBD1 or TRBD2 for D (5 bases each). This CDR3 comprises 15 residues. From germline, CDR1 is ENHRY and CDR2 SYGVKD. Trimming left V 4 bases short and J 0 bases short, with 10 bases between. CDR3 sequence: CAISGGVSSYNEQFF. The CDR3 DNA reads TGTGCCATCAGTGGAGGGGTCAGCTCCTACAATGAGCAGTTCTTC.

This clonotype was counted a few times. The chain has TRBV5-1 and TRBJ2-1, with 7 bases identical to TRBD2. The CDR3 totals 15 residues. V was pared by 1 base and J by 5 bases, with 6 bases of the junction left unmatched. Germline V lookup: CDR1 SGHRS, CDR2 YFSETQ. The chain's CDR3 is CASSLLASGNNEQFF. CDR3 DNA: TGCGCCAGCAGCTTGTTGGCTAGCGGCAACAATGAGCAGTTCTTC.

Only a few counts were recorded for this clonotype. The chain is built from TRBV7-9 and TRBJ2-3, with D perhaps matching TRBD2 (5 bases). The ends were cut back, 2 bases at V and 2 bases at J, with 14 bases in the middle. From germline, CDR1 is SEHNR and CDR2 FQNEAQ (reference sequence). This CDR3 is built from 16 residues. DNA for the CDR3: TGTGCCAGCAGCTTACGAGGACTGGACCCCACAGATACGCAGTATTTT. It yields the protein CASSLRGLDPTDTQYF.

The chain uses TRBV11-2 and TRBJ2-3, with 8 bases lining up with TRBD1. The junction had 14 bases not matched to a gene; V was cut back by 5 bases and J by 7 bases. The CDR3 sequence is 16 residues long. Germline CDR1 reads SGHAT; CDR2 reads FQNNGV. The CDR3 sequence: CASSPRTGILRYTQYF. CDR3 bases: TGTGCCAGCAGCCCCAGGACAGGGATCCTCCGGTATACGCAGTATTTT. The whole variable domain, filled in from reference TRBV11-2 and TRBJ2-3, reads EAGVAQSPRYKIIEKRQSVAFWCNPISGHATLYWYQQILGQGPKLLIQFQNNGVVDDSQLPKDRFSAERLKGVDSTLKIQPAKLEDSAVYLCASSPRTGILRYTQYFGPGTRLTVL.